This entry is about one T cell receptor (beta chain). CDR3 length: 19 residues. V lost 4 bases to trimming and J lost 2 bases; unmatched junction nucleotides: 18. The germline V gene encodes CDR1 LGHNA and CDR2 YNFKEQ. The data belong to a study of blood T cells in healthy people across ages. Then a second PCR, running roughly 7 to 12 cycles, was carried out with a sample-barcoded 5' primer and a J-beta primer mix. TCRdb re-called the 5' RACE reads through MiXCR, storing one row per CDR3 protein. The sample has roughly 900,000 distinct CDR3 sequences, 29% seen once. The receptor was derived from a woman of 80 years or more in good health. Sequencing used blood. V and J are TRBV4-2 and TRBJ2-7; 9 positions agree with TRBD2. DNA of the CDR3: TGTGCCAGCAGCCCATCCCCCCTCAAGGCGGGAGGGGCCCCCTACGAGCAGTACTTC. Translated: CASSPSPLKAGGAPYEQYF.